The present T cell receptor (beta chain) was sequenced within a study of blood T cells in healthy people across ages. Study-wide points: Lack of knowledge of donor CMV status possibly confounded expanded clonotype changes. What prevented conclusive comparison of naive and antigen-experienced cells was that PBMCs were unsorted.

Using a J-beta primer mix together with a sample-barcoded 5' primer, a second PCR was run for 7 to 11 cycles. All cDNA molecules were each tagged by a template-switch adaptor with 12 random nucleotides. A single record per CDR3 protein comes from TCRdb applying MiXCR to the 5' RACE reads. Of around 940,000 distinct CDR3 sequences listed, approximately 50% are singletons. Sample donors were healthy Caucasian individuals that came from Russia, aged 6 to 90. As concerns this clonotype: Its antigen is still unknown.

V lost 4 bases to trimming and J lost 3 bases; unmatched junction nucleotides: 13. The CDR3 spans 18 residues. CDR1 and CDR2 (germline): LGHNA, YSLEER. The V call is TRBV4-3, the J call TRBJ2-1, with TRBD2 identical over 9 bases. Sequenced: blood. The sequence came from an older woman in good health. CDR3 protein: CASSRDLGGRVFYNEQFF. CDR3 DNA: TGCGCCAGCAGCCGAGATTTGGGCGGGAGGGTATTCTACAATGAGCAGTTCTTC.